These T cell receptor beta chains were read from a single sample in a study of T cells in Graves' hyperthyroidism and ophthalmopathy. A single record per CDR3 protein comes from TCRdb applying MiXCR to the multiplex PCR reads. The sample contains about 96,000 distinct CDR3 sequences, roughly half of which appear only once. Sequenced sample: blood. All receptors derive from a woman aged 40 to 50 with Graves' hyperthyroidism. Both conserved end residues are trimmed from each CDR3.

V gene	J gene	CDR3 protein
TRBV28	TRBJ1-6	ASSFRDSLYNSPLH
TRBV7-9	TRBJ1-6	ARQPRYNSPLH
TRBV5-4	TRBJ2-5	ATGSGGSGNQETQY
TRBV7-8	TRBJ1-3	ASSSDRAGNTIY
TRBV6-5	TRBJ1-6	ASSGRWVSSPLH
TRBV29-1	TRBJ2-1	SAKREYYNEQF
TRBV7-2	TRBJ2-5	ASASQAEQGSPPGLADQETQY
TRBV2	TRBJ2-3	ASSPRDTDTQY
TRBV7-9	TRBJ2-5	ASSLGLALQETQY
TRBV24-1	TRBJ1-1	ATSEPGSTEAF
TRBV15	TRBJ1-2	ATSSLQGPDGGYT
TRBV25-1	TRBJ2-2	ASSEYGTSKSDTGELF
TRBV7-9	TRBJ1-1	ASSSGLQNTEAF
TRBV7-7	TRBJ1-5	ASSLGTNQPQH
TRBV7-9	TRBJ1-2	ASSQIGNYGYT
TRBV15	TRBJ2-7	ATSIRTGYYEQY
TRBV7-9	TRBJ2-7	ASRSEGSGRGEQY